This T cell receptor beta chain was captured in a study of blood T cell repertoires in COVID-19. Background on the study: Samples of COVID-19 (acute and convalescent) were obtained from the United States, Italy and Spain. The cDNA or gDNA used as material had been derived from T cells, B-cell-depleted T cells, or PBMCs.

Profiling relied on immunoSEQ multiplex PCR, and the TCRdb table lists in-frame clones only, not all of them. The sample holds some 190,000 clones, 80% to 90% seen once. This receptor was identified in a human donor with active or convalescent COVID-19. The donor label of this sample is uncertain. Sequenced input: peripheral blood.

The CDR3 DNA sequence: TGTGCCAGCAGCCAGAGTCGATCGGGGACCCAGTACTTC. Its protein product is CASSQSRSGTQYF. This chain links TRBV14 with TRBJ2-5; D is undetermined. This CDR3 has 13 amino acids. V was shortened by 3 bases and J by 7 bases, with 12 bases between the two germline ends. The V gene's germline CDR1 is SGHDN and CDR2 FVKESK.